The rows below give T cell receptor beta chains drawn from one sample of a study of T cell clusters in autoimmune cytopenias. TCRdb reprocessed the multiplex PCR reads; each CDR3 protein has one entry and no DNA is given. This table holds around 2,500 distinct CDR3 sequences. Source material: peripheral blood. All receptors derive from a human donor with an autoimmune cytopenia or autoimmune hepatitis (not recorded which). CDR3s include the opening cysteine and the closing phenylalanine or tryptophan. Clone sizes are given selectively: once, few, many, or a class where the clone is expanded.

len | j_gene | v_gene | abundance | CDR3aa
14 | TRBJ2-1 | TRBV18 | medium-sized | CASSYLQGHNEQFF
16 | TRBJ1-5 | TRBV27 | hyperexpanded | CASSLSAGRSNQPQHF
11 | TRBJ2-7 | TRBV5-6 | . | CASRDTYEQYF
15 | TRBJ1-1 | TRBV27 | medium-sized | CASRRRRHGNTEAFF
13 | TRBJ1-6 | TRBV28 | . | CASSQDENSPLHF
13 | TRBJ2-7 | TRBV30 | . | CAGRKKAFYEQYF
13 | TRBJ1-2 | TRBV18 | . | CASSTRGDYGYTF
16 | TRBJ1-6 | TRBV20-1 | . | CSARREIRGSNSPLHF
14 | TRBJ1-1 | TRBV30 | . | CAWIQAGGYTEAFF
15 | TRBJ1-1 | TRBV5-1 | . | CASSARVTVNTEAFF
13 | TRBJ1-2 | TRBV6-2/TRBV6-3 | medium-sized | CASLTTGNYGYTF
14 | TRBJ2-3 | TRBV12-3/TRBV12-4 | . | CASSYRVQWDTQYF
14 | TRBJ2-7 | TRBV30 | . | CAWSVQDVSYEQYF
14 | TRBJ1-5 | TRBV6-1 | . | CASSGGKSNQPQHF
14 | TRBJ1-5 | TRBV7-9 | . | CASSGPVSNQPQHF
14 | TRBJ2-1 | TRBV5-6 | . | CASSPGTAYNEQFF
16 | TRBJ2-2 | TRBV6-2/TRBV6-3 | medium-sized | CATGTSGRVNTGELFF
13 | TRBJ2-7 | TRBV11-2 | medium-sized | CASSLDGTREQYF
13 | TRBJ2-3 | TRBV24-1 | . | CATSTKVSDTQYF
14 | TRBJ2-1 | TRBV18 | medium-sized | CASSPMTGADEQFF
15 | TRBJ1-4 | TRBV6-5 | medium-sized | CASSYLGATNEKLFF
14 | TRBJ1-5 | TRBV19 | . | CASRDRADNQPQHF
14 | TRBJ1-3 | TRBV7-9 | . | CASSLEGRGNTIYF
13 | TRBJ2-1 | TRBV7-9 | . | CASSLTAINEQFF
15 | TRBJ1-5 | TRBV6-5 | medium-sized | CASSLAGYGNQPQHF
13 | TRBJ1-6 | TRBV19 | medium-sized | CASRGRDNSPLHF